This entry describes one T cell receptor (beta chain). The antigen remains undetermined. The data were taken from a study of cytomegalovirus exposure and HLA in healthy donors. General study points: According to the study, around 180 TCR beta chains were cytomegalovirus-associated. The dataset shows that most TCR sequences were rare, while some public TCRs occurred in many donors. A missense variant in DCLRE1C was later tied to TCR beta V- and J-gene trimming.

The primer mix had 60 Vbeta and 13 Jbeta primers. Original data processing: Around 80 million unique TCR beta chains, around 11 million of them shared, were counted by a later analysis. The table came from immunoSEQ multiplex PCR; TCRdb's copy has only in-frame clones and leaves some out. V and J calls and clone size are given by that table; D and trimming were obtained from the DNA. There are around 300,000 clones in the sample; under 80% occur only once, and under 3% lies in the top ten. Germline V gene data show CDR1 as SEHNR and CDR2 as FQNEAQ (reference sequence). Trimming removed 1 base at V and 3 bases at J, with 12 bases between. The CDR3 is 15 amino acids.

Sequencing used PBMCs. This receptor was taken from a female donor in good health and CMV-seronegative. The genes are TRBV7-9 and TRBJ1-1; possible D gene TRBD1, 6 bases. The DNA for the CDR3 is TGTGCCAGCAGCTTAGTCCAACCAGGGGACACTGAAGCTTTCTTT. Protein sequence: CASSLVQPGDTEAFF.